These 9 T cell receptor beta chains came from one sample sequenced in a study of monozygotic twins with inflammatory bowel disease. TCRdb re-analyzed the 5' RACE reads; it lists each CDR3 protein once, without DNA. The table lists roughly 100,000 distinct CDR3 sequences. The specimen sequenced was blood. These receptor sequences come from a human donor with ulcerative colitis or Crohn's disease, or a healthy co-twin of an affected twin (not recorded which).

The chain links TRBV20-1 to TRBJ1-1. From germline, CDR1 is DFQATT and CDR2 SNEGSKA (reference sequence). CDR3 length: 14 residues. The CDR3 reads CSARDKGQNTEAFF.

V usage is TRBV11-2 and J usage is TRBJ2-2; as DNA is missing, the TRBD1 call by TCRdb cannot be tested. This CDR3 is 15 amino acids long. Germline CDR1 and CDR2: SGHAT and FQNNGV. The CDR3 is CASSFGTGGVGELFF. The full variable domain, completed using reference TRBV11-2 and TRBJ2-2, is EAGVAQSPRYKIIEKRQSVAFWCNPISGHATLYWYQQILGQGPKLLIQFQNNGVVDDSQLPKDRFSAERLKGVDSTLKIQPAKLEDSAVYLCASSFGTGGVGELFFGEGSRLTVL.

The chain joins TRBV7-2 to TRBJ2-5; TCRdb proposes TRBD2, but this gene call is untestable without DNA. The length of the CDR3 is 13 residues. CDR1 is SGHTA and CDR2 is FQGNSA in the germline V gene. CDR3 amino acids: CASSLAGGETQYF.

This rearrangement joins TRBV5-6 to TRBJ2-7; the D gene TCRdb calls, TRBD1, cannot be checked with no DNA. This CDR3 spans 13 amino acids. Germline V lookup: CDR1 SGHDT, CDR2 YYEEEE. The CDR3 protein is CASRWGRTYEQYF.

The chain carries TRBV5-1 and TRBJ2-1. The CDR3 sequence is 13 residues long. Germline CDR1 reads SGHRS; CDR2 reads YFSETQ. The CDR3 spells CASSLGDYNEQFF.

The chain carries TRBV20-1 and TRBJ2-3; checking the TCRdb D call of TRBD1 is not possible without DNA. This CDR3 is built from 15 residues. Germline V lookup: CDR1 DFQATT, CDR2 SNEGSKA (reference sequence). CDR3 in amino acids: CSARKGGLRTDTQYF.

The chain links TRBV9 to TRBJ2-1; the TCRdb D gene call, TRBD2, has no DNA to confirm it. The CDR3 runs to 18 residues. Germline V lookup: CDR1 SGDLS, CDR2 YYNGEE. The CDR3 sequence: CASSASLTSGRTYNEQFF.

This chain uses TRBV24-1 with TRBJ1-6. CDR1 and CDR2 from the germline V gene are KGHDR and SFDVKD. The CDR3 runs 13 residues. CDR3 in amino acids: CATSQSISEPLHF.

The chain's CDR3 is CSCQGVSRETQYF. V and J are TRBV20-1 and TRBJ2-5; TCRdb names TRBD1, which stays unverified in the absence of DNA. The CDR3 has 13 amino acids. Germline CDR1 DFQATT, CDR2 SNEGSKA (reference sequence).